This T cell receptor (beta chain) comes out of a study of regulatory T cells in long-lasting Graves disease. Study context: Graves' patients who were just diagnosed had used antithyroid drugs for under 3 months.

This CDR3 region has 17 residues. Trimming cost V 6 bases and J 1 base, with 19 bases left between them. Documented time point: newly diagnosed GD, antithyroid drugs for less than 3 months. Preparation of the TCR library used RNA extracted from PBMCs. American Thyroid Association guidelines defined Graves' disease diagnosis. Patients were from an endocrinology department in Xi'an, China. This clonotype was seen repeatedly, ten times or more. CDR3 regions were amplified by Arm-PCR using iRepertoire HTBI primers to build TCR beta libraries. TCRdb re-called the multiplex PCR reads with MiXCR, one entry per CDR3 protein. The table records roughly 500,000 distinct CDR3 sequences, about 13% of them present only once. The same sample was also used in a study of T cells in Graves' hyperthyroidism and ophthalmopathy. That study reports: Each diagnosis was grounded in clinical symptoms, serum thyroxine and TRAb, thyroid ultrasound, and orbital computed tomography.

The V gene is TRBV12-3 or TRBV12-4, the J gene TRBJ2-4, with D perhaps assigned TRBD1 or TRBD2 (7 bases each). Sequencing used peripheral blood mononuclear cells (PBMCs), obtained at new diagnosis, from a patient treated with antithyroid drugs. The receptor was derived from a man between 25 and 39 years old with Graves disease. Here the CDR3 DNA reads TGTGCCAGCAGGGACCAGGGGGAGGGACCCGCCAAAAACATTCAGTACTTC. It is translated as CASRDQGEGPAKNIQYF.